The clone carrying this TCR beta chain was observed a few times. The data stem from a study of patients and donors after allogeneic stem cell transplantation. A single record per CDR3 protein comes from TCRdb applying MiXCR to the RT-PCR reads. The sample holds roughly 2,000 distinct CDR3 sequences, 14% seen once. Trimming stripped 3 bases from V and 14 bases from J, with 18 bases between. Germline V gene sequence: CDR1 DFQATT, CDR2 SNEGSKA (reference sequence). The length of the CDR3 is 12 residues. Source material: blood, either unsorted or a sorted T cell fraction (not recorded which). The sequence was obtained from a human donor who was either an allogeneic HSCT recipient or a stem cell or donor lymphocyte infusion donor (not recorded which). It is not recorded whose cells these are; they may come from a transplant donor. The V gene is TRBV20-1, the J gene TRBJ2-3, with D hard to call. Here the CDR3 reads CSARSLTAGPYF. CDR3 DNA: TGCAGTGCTAGGTCCCTCACTGCCGGTCCGTATTTT.